This T cell receptor beta chain was found in a study of blood T cells in healthy people across ages. This clonotype has more than one count but fewer than ten. CDR3 length: 12 residues. The V end lost 4 bases, the J end lost 6 bases, and 8 bases lay between the germline ends. Germline V gene data show CDR1 as MGHDK and CDR2 as SYGVNS. It was with a sample-barcoded 5' primer and a J-beta primer mix that a second PCR of about 6 to 12 cycles was run. MiXCR was run by TCRdb on the 5' RACE reads, yielding one entry per CDR3 protein. Among approximately 730,000 distinct CDR3 sequences listed, 35% to 45% were seen once. In terms of origin and age, donors were healthy Caucasian individuals from Russia aged roughly 6 to 90.

This chain uses TRBV25-1 with TRBJ2-3; D may be TRBD2 (6 bases). Sequenced: blood. The sequence was obtained from a woman aged 55-75 years in good health. The CDR3 bases are TGTGCCAGCAGTGCCCTAGCGGATACGCAGTATTTT. This translates into CASSALADTQYF.